These 8 T cell receptor beta chains were all obtained from the same sample, sequenced in a study of blood T cell repertoires in COVID-19. Measured with immunoSEQ multiplex PCR; TCRdb has only the in-frame clones, and not every one. The data contain 200,000 to 250,000 clones, 88% of them singletons. Sequenced: peripheral blood. These receptors were obtained from an elderly man with acute or convalescent COVID-19.

The J gene is TRBJ1-5, the V gene TRBV7-8; D gene ambiguous. The CDR3 has 15 amino acids. The V gene's germline CDR1 is SGHVS and CDR2 FQNEAQ. V was pared by 5 bases and J by 4 bases, with 15 bases between. The CDR3 DNA reads as TGTGCCAGCAGCCGGGGAGGGTTTGGGAATCAGCCCCAGCATTTT. It is translated as CASSRGGFGNQPQHF. The full variable domain, completed using reference TRBV7-8 and TRBJ1-5, is GAGVSQSPRYKVAKRGQDVALRCDPISGHVSLFWYQQALGQGPEFLTYFQNEAQLDKSGLPSDRFFAERPEGSVSTLKIQRTQQEDSAVYLCASSRGGFGNQPQHFGDGTRLSIL.

The chain uses TRBV10-3 and TRBJ1-2; no reliable D call. Trimming pared 7 bases from V and 1 base from J, leaving 10 bases between. This CDR3 has 13 amino acids. Germline assignment: CDR1 ENHRY and CDR2 SYGVKD. The CDR3 DNA reads TGTGCCATCACCCTGGCGGTTAACTATGGCTACACCTTC. It codes for CAITLAVNYGYTF.

The chain employs TRBV7-2 and TRBJ2-7; the match to TRBD2 covers 7 bases. The junction had 6 bases not matched to a gene; V was cut back by 0 bases and J by 1 base. The CDR3 is 16 residues long. CDR1 and CDR2 (germline): SGHTA, FQGNSA. The CDR3 here is CASSLATSAMSYEQYF. The DNA of the CDR3 is TGTGCCAGCAGCTTAGCAACTAGCGCTATGTCCTACGAGCAGTACTTC.

V gene TRBV6-1 combines with J gene TRBJ1-2, with TRBD1 matching 11 bases. Per the germline V gene, CDR1 is MNHNS and CDR2 is SASEGT. The length of the CDR3 is 17 residues. V shed 3 bases, J shed 3 bases, and the junction held 9 bases outside the gene matches. The CDR3 DNA sequence: TGTGCCAGCAGTGATGGGACAGGGGGTTGGTATGACTATGGCTACACCTTC. Translation: CASSDGTGGWYDYGYTF.

The chain recombines TRBV19 with TRBJ2-6; D perhaps matches TRBD1 (5 bases). Germline V CDR1 and CDR2: LNHDA, SQIVND (reference sequence). This CDR3 has 17 residues. V gave up 9 bases and J gave up 1 base, with 19 bases separating them. The CDR3 region has the DNA TGTGCCAGCAGTCAGGGAAGTGTAAGATCTGGGGCCAACGTCCTGACTTTC. Protein sequence: CASSQGSVRSGANVLTF. Filled out from reference TRBV19 and TRBJ2-6, the complete variable domain reads DGGITQSPKYLFRKEGQNVTLSCEQNLNHDAMYWYRQDPGQGLRLIYYSQIVNDFQKGDIAEGYSVSREKKESFPLTVTSAQKNPTAFYLCASSQGSVRSGANVLTFGAGSRLTVL.

This chain uses TRBV6-6 with TRBJ2-7, with TRBD1 matching over 8 bases. CDR1 and CDR2 from the germline V gene are MNHNY and SVGAGI (reference sequence). V shed 4 bases, J shed 2 bases, and the junction held 4 bases outside the gene matches. The CDR3 is 14 amino acids. The CDR3 reads CASSLGQETYEQYF. The CDR3 nucleotides read TGTGCCAGCAGTTTGGGACAGGAAACCTACGAGCAGTACTTC.

The V gene is TRBV15, the J gene TRBJ2-7; D is unresolved. Germline CDR1 is LNHNV and CDR2 is YYDKDF (reference sequence). The CDR3 runs to 13 residues. Trimming removed 0 bases from V and 4 bases from J, with 7 bases in between. The CDR3: CATSRDIEYEQYF. In DNA form, the CDR3 reads TGTGCCACCAGCAGAGATATAGAGTACGAGCAGTACTTC. Variable domain in full (rest from reference TRBV15 and TRBJ2-7): DAMVIQNPRYQVTQFGKPVTLSCSQTLNHNVMYWYQQKSSQAPKLLFHYYDKDFNNEADTPDNFQSRRPNTSFCFLDIRSPGLGDTAMYLCATSRDIEYEQYFGPGTRLTVT.

This chain uses TRBV7-9 with TRBJ1-2; D perhaps matches TRBD1 (5 bases). From germline, CDR1 is SEHNR and CDR2 FQNEAQ (reference sequence). The CDR3 loop spans 13 amino acids. With 3 bases removed from V and 3 bases from J, the gap between germline ends came to 8 bases. The CDR3 loop is CASSFGTDYGYTF. DNA for the CDR3: TGTGCCAGCAGCTTCGGGACTGACTATGGCTACACCTTC.